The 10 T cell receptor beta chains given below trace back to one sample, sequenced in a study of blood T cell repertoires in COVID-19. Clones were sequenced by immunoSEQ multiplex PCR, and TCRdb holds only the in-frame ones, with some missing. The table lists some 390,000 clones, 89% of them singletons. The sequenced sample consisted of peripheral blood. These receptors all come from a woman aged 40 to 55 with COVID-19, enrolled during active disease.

This chain's CDR3 is CASSAEGQGPWNEQFF. CDR3 DNA sequence: TGTGCCAGCAGCGCCGAGGGGCAGGGGCCTTGGAATGAGCAGTTCTTC. V and J are TRBV9 and TRBJ2-1; maybe TRBD1 (6 bases). The CDR3 is 16 residues long. Germline V gene sequence: CDR1 SGDLS, CDR2 YYNGEE. The V gene lost 3 bases and the J gene lost 7 bases, with 20 bases spanning the gap.

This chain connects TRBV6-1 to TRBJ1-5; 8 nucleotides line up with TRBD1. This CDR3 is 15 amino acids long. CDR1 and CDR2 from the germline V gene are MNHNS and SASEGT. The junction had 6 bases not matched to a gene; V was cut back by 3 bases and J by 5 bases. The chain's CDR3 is CASSEGAGGYQPQHF. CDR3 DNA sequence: TGTGCCAGCAGTGAGGGCGCAGGGGGCTATCAGCCCCAGCATTTT.

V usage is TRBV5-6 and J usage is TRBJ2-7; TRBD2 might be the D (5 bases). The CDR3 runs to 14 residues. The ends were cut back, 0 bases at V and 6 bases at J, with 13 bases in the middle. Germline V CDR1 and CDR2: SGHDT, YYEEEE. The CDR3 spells CASSLGTPLREQYF. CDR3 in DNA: TGTGCCAGCAGCTTGGGGACTCCTCTCCGCGAGCAGTACTTC.

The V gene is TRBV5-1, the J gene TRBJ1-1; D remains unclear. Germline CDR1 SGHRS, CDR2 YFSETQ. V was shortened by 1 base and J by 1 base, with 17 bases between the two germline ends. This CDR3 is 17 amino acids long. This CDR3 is CASSLRGVGPGNTEAFF. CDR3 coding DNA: TGCGCCAGCAGCTTGCGGGGAGTAGGCCCCGGGAACACTGAAGCTTTCTTT. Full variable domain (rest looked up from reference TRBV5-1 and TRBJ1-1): KAGVTQTPRYLIKTRGQQVTLSCSPISGHRSVSWYQQTPGQGLQFLFEYFSETQRNKGNFPGRFSGRQFSNSRSEMNVSTLELGDSALYLCASSLRGVGPGNTEAFFGQGTRLTVV.

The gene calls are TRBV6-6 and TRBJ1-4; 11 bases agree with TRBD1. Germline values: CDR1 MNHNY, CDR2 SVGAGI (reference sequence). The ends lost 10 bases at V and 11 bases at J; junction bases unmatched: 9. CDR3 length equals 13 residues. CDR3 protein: CATRDRGKGKLFF. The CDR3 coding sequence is TGTGCCACCCGGGACAGGGGGAAGGGGAAACTGTTTTTT.

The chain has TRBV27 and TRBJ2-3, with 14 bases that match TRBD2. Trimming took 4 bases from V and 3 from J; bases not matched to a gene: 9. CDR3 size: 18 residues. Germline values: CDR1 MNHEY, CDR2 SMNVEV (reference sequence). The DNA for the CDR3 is TGTGCCAGCAGTTCGGGACTAGCGGGAGCTTGGGATACAGATACGCAGTATTTT. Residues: CASSSGLAGAWDTDTQYF.

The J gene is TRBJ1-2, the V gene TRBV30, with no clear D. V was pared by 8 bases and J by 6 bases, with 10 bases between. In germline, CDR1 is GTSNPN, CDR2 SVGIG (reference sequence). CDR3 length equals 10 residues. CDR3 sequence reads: CARHGDGYTF. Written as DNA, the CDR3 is TGTGCCCGACACGGGGATGGCTACACCTTC. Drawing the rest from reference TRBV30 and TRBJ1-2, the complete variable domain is SQTIHQWPATLVQPVGSPLSLECTVEGTSNPNLYWYRQAAGRGLQLLFYSVGIGQISSEVPQNLSASRPQDRQFILSSKKLLLSDSGFYLCARHGDGYTFGSGTRLTVV.

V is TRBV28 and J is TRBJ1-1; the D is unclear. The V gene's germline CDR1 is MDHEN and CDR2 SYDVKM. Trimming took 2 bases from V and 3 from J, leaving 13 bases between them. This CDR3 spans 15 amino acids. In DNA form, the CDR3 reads TGTGCCAGCAGTTTAAGAAGGGAGGTAGACACTGAAGCTTTCTTT. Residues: CASSLRREVDTEAFF.

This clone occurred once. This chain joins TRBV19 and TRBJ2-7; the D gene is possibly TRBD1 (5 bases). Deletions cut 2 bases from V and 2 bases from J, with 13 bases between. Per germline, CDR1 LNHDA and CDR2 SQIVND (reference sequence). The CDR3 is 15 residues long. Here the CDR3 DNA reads TGTGCCAGTAGTATAATCCGACAGCCAACCTACGAGCAGTACTTC. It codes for CASSIIRQPTYEQYF. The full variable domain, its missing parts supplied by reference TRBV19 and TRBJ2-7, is DGGITQSPKYLFRKEGQNVTLSCEQNLNHDAMYWYRQDPGQGLRLIYYSQIVNDFQKGDIAEGYSVSREKKESFPLTVTSAQKNPTAFYLCASSIIRQPTYEQYFGPGTRLTVT.

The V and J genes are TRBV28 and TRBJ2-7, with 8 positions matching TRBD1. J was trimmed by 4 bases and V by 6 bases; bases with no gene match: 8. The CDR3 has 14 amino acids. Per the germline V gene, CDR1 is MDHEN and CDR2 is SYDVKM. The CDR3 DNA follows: TGTGCCAGCAGCCGCAGGGGGCAGGATTACGAGCAGTACTTC. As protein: CASSRRGQDYEQYF.